The clone carrying this T cell receptor (beta chain) showed up just once. Its antigen is as yet unknown. This sample stems from a study of vaccination and CD4 T cells after COVID-19. TCRdb used MiXCR to reprocess the PCR reads, holding one entry per CDR3 protein. The sample lists about 21,000 distinct CDR3 sequences, 50% to 70% occurring once. Per germline, CDR1 LNHDA and CDR2 SQIVND (reference sequence). Trimming stripped 5 bases from V and 5 bases from J, with 10 bases between. This CDR3 has 13 amino acids. Findings and caveats of the study: Post-infection sampling omitted early timepoints and covered relatively few convalescent patients. Convalescent patients displayed spike mono-reactivity in 304 of 307 vaccine-specific clones.

This clonotype originated in a human donor who had recovered from COVID-19. This sequence joins TRBV19 and TRBJ1-5; D is uncertain. This specimen was CD4+ T cells from blood, taken before SARS-CoV-2 vaccination. CDR3: CASSSQVDQPQHF. The CDR3 DNA sequence: TGTGCCAGTAGTTCCCAGGTTGATCAGCCCCAGCATTTT.